These T cell receptor beta chains were read from a single sample in a study of graft-versus-host responses after intestinal transplantation. Clones were sequenced by immunoSEQ multiplex PCR, and TCRdb holds only the in-frame ones, with some missing. The sample has 80,000 or so clones; around 93% are singletons. The sample in question was PBMCs, obtained 98 days after intestinal transplantation. The receptors were gathered from a human patient who received an intestinal transplant, so some T cells may come from the graft donor. The CDR3 runs from the conserved cysteine through the conserved F or W. A D gene is named only where the DNA matches it firmly. Only some rows state a clone size, as once, few, many or a class for expanded clones.

TRBD2 TRBJ2-4 NA TRBV9 TGTGCCAGCAGCCCCGGGAACCCTAGCGGGGGGGCCAAAAACATTCAGTACTTC CASSPGNPSGGAKNIQYF
TRBD2 TRBJ2-1 NA TRBV28 TGTGCCAGCAGTCGGACTAGCGCCCCCTACAATGAGCAGTTCTTC CASSRTSAPYNEQFF
NA TRBJ2-7 NA TRBV6-1 TGTGCCAGCAGGCCGGCACCTGGGACACCCTACGAGCAGTACTTC CASRPAPGTPYEQYF
TRBD2 TRBJ2-4 NA TRBV2 TGTGCCAGCAGCCTCGGGGGGGCGGGCGGCATTCAGTACTTC CASSLGGAGGIQYF
TRBD1 TRBJ1-1 NA TRBV6-6 TGTGCCAGCAGGGCGACAGGGGGTGGGACTGAAGCTTTCTTT CASRATGGGTEAFF
NA TRBJ2-2 once TRBV6-5 TGTGCCAGCGAGACCGGGACGACTACCGGGGAGCTGTTTTTT CASETGTTTGELFF
NA TRBJ1-1 NA TRBV27 TGTGCCAGCAGTTTACTCCGGGAGAACACTGAAGCTTTCTTT CASSLLRENTEAFF
NA TRBJ2-1 NA TRBV7-9 TGTGCCAGCAGCTTAAACCCAGGGTCCCCTTGGAATGAGCAGTTCTTC CASSLNPGSPWNEQFF
NA TRBJ2-4 once TRBV18 TGTGCCAGCTCACACCGTCTAGTTGTAGCATCCAAAAACATTCAGTACTTC CASSHRLVVASKNIQYF
NA TRBJ1-5 NA TRBV6-5 TGTGCCAGCAGTAAAGCAAGCAATCAGCCCCAGCATTTT CASSKASNQPQHF
NA TRBJ2-5 NA TRBV21-1 TGTGCCAGCAGCAAATTATTGAAGGGCTGCGAGACCCAGTACTTC CASSKLLKGCETQYF
TRBD2 TRBJ2-1 NA TRBV6-4 TGTGCCAGCAGTGGGACTAGCGGGGCGGATGAGCAGTTCTTC CASSGTSGADEQFF
NA TRBJ1-4 NA TRBV10-3 TGTGCCATCAGTTCGGGATTGGATGAAAAACTGTTTTTT CAISSGLDEKLFF
TRBD1 TRBJ1-6 NA TRBV6-4 TGTGCCAGCAGTGACTCGGGACAGGGGGCTTCACCCCTCCACTTT CASSDSGQGASPLHF
TRBD2 TRBJ2-5 NA TRBV7-2 TGTGCCAGCAGCGAGCGGGGGGGCCGGGAGACCCAGTACTTC CASSERGGRETQYF
NA TRBJ1-6 NA TRBV19 TGTGCCAGTAGTATAGGGGAGGTGAGGGGCCTGATTAATTCACCCCTCCACTTT CASSIGEVRGLINSPLHF
TRBD1 TRBJ2-4 NA TRBV15 TGTGCCACCAGCAGAGGAAGACAGGGGCGACCGATAGCCAAAAACATTCAGTACTTC CATSRGRQGRPIAKNIQYF
TRBD1 TRBJ1-4 once TRBV2 TGTGCCAGCAATTTGGACAGGGGTCAGCGTGAAAAACTGTTTTTT CASNLDRGQREKLFF
TRBD1 TRBJ2-5 NA TRBV4-2 TGTGCCAGCAGCCTTTCGGGACAGGGGGTCGGCGAGACCCAGTACTTC CASSLSGQGVGETQYF
NA TRBJ1-6 NA TRBV11-2 TGTGCCAGCAGCTTGGACAGATCCTATAATTCACCCCTCCACTTT CASSLDRSYNSPLHF